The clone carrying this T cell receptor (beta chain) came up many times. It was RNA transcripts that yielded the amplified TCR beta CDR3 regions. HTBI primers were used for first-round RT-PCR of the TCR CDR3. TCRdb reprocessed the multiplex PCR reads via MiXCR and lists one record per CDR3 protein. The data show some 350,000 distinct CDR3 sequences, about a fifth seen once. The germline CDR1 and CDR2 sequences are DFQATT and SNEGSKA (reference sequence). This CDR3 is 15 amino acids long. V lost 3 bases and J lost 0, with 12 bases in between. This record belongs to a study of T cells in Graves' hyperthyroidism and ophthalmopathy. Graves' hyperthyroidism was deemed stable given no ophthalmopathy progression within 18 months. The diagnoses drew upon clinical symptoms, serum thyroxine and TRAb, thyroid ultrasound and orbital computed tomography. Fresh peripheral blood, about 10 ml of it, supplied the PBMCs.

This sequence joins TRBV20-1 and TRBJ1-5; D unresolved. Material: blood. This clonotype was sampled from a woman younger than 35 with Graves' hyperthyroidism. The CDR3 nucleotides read TGCAGTGCTAGCCCCTTGAAGAATAGCAATCAGCCCCAGCATTTT. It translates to CSASPLKNSNQPQHF.